A selection of T cell receptor beta chains follows, all from one sample in a study of blood T cell repertoires in COVID-19. Measured with immunoSEQ multiplex PCR; TCRdb has only the in-frame clones, and not every one. Found here are around 140,000 clones, about 87% of them singletons; the top ten hold 1.7%. Sequenced: peripheral blood. The receptors were sampled from a woman aged 50 to 65 with acute or convalescent COVID-19. Each CDR3 is given with its conserved first and last residue. The D gene is left open where the match is weak. Not every row has a clone size; where given, it reads once, few, many or a size class.

size,D,J,V,CDR3,DNA
NA,TRBD2,TRBJ2-1,TRBV5-6,CASSLSGSSYNEQFF,TGTGCCAGCAGCTTGAGCGGGAGCTCCTACAATGAGCAGTTCTTC
NA,NA,TRBJ1-6,TRBV5-1,CASSLYQGNNSPLHF,TGCGCCAGCTCGCTTTACCAGGGGAATAATTCACCCCTCCACTTT
NA,TRBD1,TRBJ1-6,TRBV27,CASSIRQGARNSPLHF,TGTGCCAGCAGTATACGACAGGGGGCCCGGAATTCACCCCTCCACTTT
NA,NA,TRBJ2-1,TRBV11-3,CASSLGAAYNEQFF,TGTGCCAGCAGCTTAGGAGCCGCCTACAATGAGCAGTTCTTC
NA,TRBD1,TRBJ1-4,TRBV27,CASSTRLGQGWEKLFF,TGTGCCAGCAGTACCCGCCTTGGACAGGGATGGGAAAAACTGTTTTTT
NA,TRBD1,TRBJ1-2,TRBV6-5,CASRTGGGGYTF,TGTGCCAGCAGAACAGGGGGAGGCGGCTACACCTTC
NA,NA,TRBJ1-6,TRBV4-1,CASSQEPSSYNSPLHF,TGCGCCAGCAGCCAAGAACCTAGCTCCTATAATTCACCCCTCCACTTT
NA,TRBD1,TRBJ1-4,TRBV19,CASTPTTGTGGAGGGKLFF,TGTGCCAGTACCCCCACCACCGGGACAGGGGGCGCGGGAGGAGGAAAACTGTTTTTT
NA,TRBD1,TRBJ1-5,TRBV19,CASSITGEGNQPQHF,TGTGCCAGTAGTATTACAGGGGAAGGCAATCAGCCCCAGCATTTT
NA,TRBD2,TRBJ2-2,TRBV6-5,CASSYSSSGRVELFF,TGTGCCAGCAGTTACTCGAGTAGCGGGAGGGTGGAGCTGTTTTTT
NA,NA,TRBJ1-2,TRBV5-1,CASSPEQLAYYGYTF,TGCGCCAGCAGCCCAGAGCAACTAGCCTACTATGGCTACACCTTC
NA,TRBD2,TRBJ2-2,TRBV6-5,CASKNGLVSTGELFF,TGTGCCAGCAAAAACGGACTAGTCAGCACCGGGGAGCTGTTTTTT
NA,NA,TRBJ1-6,TRBV3-1/TRBV3-2,CASSQAYLSAAADSPLHF,TGTGCCAGCAGCCAAGCTTATCTTTCGGCGGCAGCCGATTCACCCCTCCACTTT
NA,TRBD1,TRBJ1-1,TRBV14,CASSQEIGTGVGTEAFF,TGTGCCAGCAGCCAAGAAATTGGGACAGGGGTAGGGACTGAAGCTTTCTTT
NA,NA,TRBJ2-7,TRBV4-1,CASSQLVPGEQYF,TGCGCCAGCAGCCAACTAGTTCCCGGCGAGCAGTACTTC
NA,NA,TRBJ1-3,TRBV7-9,CASSFVETGNTIYF,TGTGCCAGCAGCTTCGTCGAGACTGGAAACACCATATATTTT
NA,NA,TRBJ1-1,TRBV19,CASSIYWSSNTEAFF,TGTGCCAGTAGTATATACTGGAGTTCGAACACTGAAGCTTTCTTT
once,TRBD2,TRBJ2-3,TRBV9,CASSVSGLATDTQYF,TGTGCCAGCAGCGTATCCGGACTAGCCACAGATACGCAGTATTTT
NA,NA,TRBJ1-5,TRBV19,CASSIRKFEGNQPQHF,TGTGCCAGTAGTATAAGGAAGTTTGAGGGCAATCAGCCCCAGCATTTT
NA,NA,TRBJ2-1,TRBV6-6,CASSDGGSSYNEQFF,TGTGCCAGCAGTGACGGGGGTAGCTCCTACAATGAGCAGTTCTTC
NA,TRBD1,TRBJ1-3,TRBV7-9,CASSWRGQGSLSGNTIYF,TGTGCCAGCAGCTGGCGGGGACAGGGGTCTCTCTCTGGAAACACCATATATTTT
NA,TRBD2,TRBJ2-7,TRBV7-2,CASTSGGAVPYEQYF,TGTGCCAGCACGAGCGGGGGGGCCGTACCCTACGAGCAGTACTTC
NA,NA,TRBJ2-5,TRBV5-1,CASSLTLAPQETQYF,TGCGCCAGCAGCTTGACCCTAGCGCCCCAAGAGACCCAGTACTTC
NA,NA,TRBJ1-1,TRBV9,CASSVGGTEAFF,TGTGCCAGCAGCGTGGGGGGCACTGAAGCTTTCTTT
NA,TRBD1,TRBJ1-5,TRBV6-1,CASRGTDSNQPQHF,TGTGCCAGCAGGGGGACAGATAGCAATCAGCCCCAGCATTTT
NA,TRBD1,TRBJ1-6,TRBV4-2,CASSEGRQGARSLHF,TGTGCCAGCAGTGAAGGCCGACAGGGGGCGCGATCCCTCCACTTT
NA,TRBD2,TRBJ2-7,TRBV14,CASSQVLASGSYEQYF,TGTGCCAGCAGCCAAGTCCTGGCTAGCGGGAGCTACGAGCAGTACTTC
NA,NA,TRBJ1-5,TRBV19,CASSIAGGQPQHF,TGTGCCAGTAGTATCGCGGGGGGTCAGCCCCAGCATTTT
NA,NA,TRBJ1-5,TRBV27,CASSFRDNQPQHF,TGTGCCAGCAGTTTTCGGGACAATCAGCCCCAGCATTTT
NA,NA,TRBJ1-1,TRBV5-6,CASSLLPENTEAFF,TGTGCCAGCAGCTTGCTCCCAGAGAACACTGAAGCTTTCTTT
once,NA,TRBJ1-2,TRBV5-4,CASSTRQLYGYTF,TGTGCCAGCAGCACACGACAACTCTATGGCTACACCTTC
NA,TRBD1,TRBJ1-4,TRBV28,CASSGPTGINEKLFF,TGTGCCAGCAGCGGACCGACAGGGATTAATGAAAAACTGTTTTTT
NA,NA,TRBJ1-6,TRBV9,CASSAEYNSPLHF,TGTGCCAGCAGTGCTGAGTATAATTCACCCCTCCACTTT
NA,TRBD1,TRBJ1-5,TRBV9,CASSGRQGGQPQHF,TGTGCCAGCAGCGGAAGACAGGGGGGTCAGCCCCAGCATTTT
NA,TRBD2,TRBJ2-7,TRBV28,CASSLGGDPYEQYF,TGTGCCAGCAGTTTGGGAGGGGACCCCTACGAGCAGTACTTC
NA,TRBD1,TRBJ1-3,TRBV18,CASSPGQGGNTIYF,TGTGCCAGCTCTCCTGGACAGGGAGGGAACACCATATATTTT
NA,TRBD1,TRBJ1-2,TRBV29-1,CSVEDRGRGQGGYTF,TGCAGCGTTGAAGATCGGGGCAGGGGGCAAGGAGGCTACACCTTC
once,NA,TRBJ2-1,TRBV12-3/TRBV12-4,CASSLGRYNEQFF,TGTGCCAGCAGTTTGGGCAGGTACAATGAGCAGTTCTTC
NA,NA,TRBJ2-5,TRBV7-2,CASSFQAGAETQYF,TGTGCCAGCAGCTTTCAGGCAGGCGCAGAGACCCAGTACTTC
NA,NA,TRBJ1-5,TRBV19,CASSTAGANSNQPQHF,TGTGCCAGTAGTACTGCGGGGGCCAATAGCAATCAGCCCCAGCATTTT
NA,TRBD1,TRBJ2-7,TRBV6-1,CASSEATGGISYEQYF,TGTGCCAGCAGTGAGGCCACAGGGGGCATTTCCTACGAGCAGTACTTC
NA,NA,TRBJ2-2,TRBV5-1,CASRQVNTGELFF,TGCGCCAGCAGACAGGTCAACACCGGGGAGCTGTTTTTT
NA,NA,TRBJ1-1,TRBV19,CASRGPLVETEAFF,TGTGCCAGTAGGGGGCCTTTGGTTGAGACTGAAGCTTTCTTT
NA,TRBD1,TRBJ2-5,TRBV5-1,CASSFPTGKETQYF,TGCGCCAGCAGCTTCCCGACAGGGAAAGAGACCCAGTACTTC
NA,TRBD2,TRBJ2-1,TRBV5-1,CASSPGGAGGINEQFF,TGCGCCAGCAGCCCCGGTGGAGCGGGGGGGATCAATGAGCAGTTCTTC
NA,TRBD1,TRBJ2-7,TRBV5-1,CASSGQGQLYEQYF,TGCGCCAGCAGCGGGCAGGGACAGTTATACGAGCAGTACTTC
NA,TRBD2,TRBJ2-7,TRBV2,CASTLAGGQGYEQYF,TGTGCCAGCACCTTAGCGGGAGGTCAAGGCTACGAGCAGTACTTC
NA,TRBD1,TRBJ1-1,TRBV7-2,CASRWDRGTEAFF,TGTGCCAGCAGATGGGACAGGGGTACTGAAGCTTTCTTT